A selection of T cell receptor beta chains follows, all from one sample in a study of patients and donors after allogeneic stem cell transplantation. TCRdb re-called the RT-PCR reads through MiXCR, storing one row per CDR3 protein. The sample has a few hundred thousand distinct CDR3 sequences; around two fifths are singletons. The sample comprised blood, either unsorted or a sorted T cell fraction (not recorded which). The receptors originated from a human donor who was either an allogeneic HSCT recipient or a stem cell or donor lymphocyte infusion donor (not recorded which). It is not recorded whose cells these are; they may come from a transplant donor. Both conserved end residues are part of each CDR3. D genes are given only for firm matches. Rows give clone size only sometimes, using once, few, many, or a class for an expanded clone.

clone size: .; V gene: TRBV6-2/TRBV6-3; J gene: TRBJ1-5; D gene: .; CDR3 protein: CASSRVGQPQHF; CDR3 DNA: TGTGCCAGCAGCAGGGTCGGTCAGCCCCAGCATTTT
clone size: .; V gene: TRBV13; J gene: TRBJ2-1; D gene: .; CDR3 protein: CASSLLDRNNEQFF; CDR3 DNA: TGTGCCAGCAGCTTGTTGGACAGAAACAATGAGCAGTTCTTC
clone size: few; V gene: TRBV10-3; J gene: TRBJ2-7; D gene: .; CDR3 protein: CAISLESNEQYF; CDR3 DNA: TGTGCCATCAGCCTCGAATCGAACGAGCAGTACTTC
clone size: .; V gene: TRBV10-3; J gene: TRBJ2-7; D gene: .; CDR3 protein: CAISDPRGGNSEQYF; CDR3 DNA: TGTGCCATCAGTGATCCCAGGGGGGGCAATTCCGAGCAGTACTTC
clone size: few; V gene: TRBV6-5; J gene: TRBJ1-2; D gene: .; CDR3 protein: CASSLGPFDYGYTF; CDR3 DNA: TGTGCCAGCAGTCTAGGGCCCTTCGATTATGGCTACACCTTC
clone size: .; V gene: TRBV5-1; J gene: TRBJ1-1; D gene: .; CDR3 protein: CASSWGTTEAFF; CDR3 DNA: TGCGCCAGCAGCTGGGGGACCACTGAAGCTTTCTTT
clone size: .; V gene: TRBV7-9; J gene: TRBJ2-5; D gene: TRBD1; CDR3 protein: CASSLDRGSQETQYF; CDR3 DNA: TGTGCCAGCAGCTTAGACAGGGGAAGCCAAGAGACCCAGTACTTC
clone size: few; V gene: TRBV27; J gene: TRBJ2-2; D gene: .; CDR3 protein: CASRQRGEATGELFF; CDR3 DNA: TGTGCCAGCAGACAAAGGGGGGAAGCCACCGGGGAGCTGTTTTTT
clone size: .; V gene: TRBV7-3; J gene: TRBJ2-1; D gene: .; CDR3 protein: CASSLDRDNEQFF; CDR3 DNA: TGTGCCAGCAGCCTCGACAGAGACAATGAGCAGTTCTTC
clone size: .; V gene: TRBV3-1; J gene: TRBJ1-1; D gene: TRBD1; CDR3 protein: CASSPLGGGAATEAFF; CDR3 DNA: TGTGCCAGCAGCCCTTTGGGAGGGGGCGCGGCCACTGAAGCTTTCTTT
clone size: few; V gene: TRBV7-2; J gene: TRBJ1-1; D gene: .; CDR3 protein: CASSAGPKDTEAFF; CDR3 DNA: TGTGCCAGCAGCGCGGGCCCCAAGGACACTGAAGCTTTCTTT
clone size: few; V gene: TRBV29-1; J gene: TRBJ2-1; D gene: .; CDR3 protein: CSVEVSGTYNEQFF; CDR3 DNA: TGCAGCGTTGAAGTTAGCGGAACCTACAATGAGCAGTTCTTC
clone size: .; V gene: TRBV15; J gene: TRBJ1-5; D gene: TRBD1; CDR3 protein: CATSRGGQESNQPQHF; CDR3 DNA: TGTGCCACCAGCAGGGGAGGACAGGAAAGCAATCAGCCCCAGCATTTT
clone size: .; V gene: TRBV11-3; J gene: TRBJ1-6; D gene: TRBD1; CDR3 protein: CASSQTGDNSPLHF; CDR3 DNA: TGTGCCAGCAGTCAGACAGGGGACAATTCACCCCTCCACTTT
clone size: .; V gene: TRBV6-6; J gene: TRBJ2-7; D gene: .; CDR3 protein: CASSSQTGPAAEQYF; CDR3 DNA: TGTGCCAGCAGCTCACAAACAGGTCCCGCAGCCGAGCAGTACTTC
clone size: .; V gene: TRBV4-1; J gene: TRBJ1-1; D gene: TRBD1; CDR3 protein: CASSQDPRGTEAFF; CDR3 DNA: TGCGCCAGCAGCCAAGATCCCAGGGGGACTGAAGCTTTCTTT
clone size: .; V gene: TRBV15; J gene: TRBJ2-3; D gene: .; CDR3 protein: CATSSRDTQYF; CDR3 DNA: TGTGCCACCAGCTCACGAGATACGCAGTATTTT
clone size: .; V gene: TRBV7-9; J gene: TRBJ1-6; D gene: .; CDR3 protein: CASSSRGSVDSPLHF; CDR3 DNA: TGTGCCAGCAGTTCCCGGGGTTCGGTTGATTCACCCCTCCACTTT
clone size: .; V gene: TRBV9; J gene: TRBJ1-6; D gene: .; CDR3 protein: CASSVVGDSPLHF; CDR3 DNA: TGTGCCAGCAGCGTAGTCGGGGATTCACCCCTCCACTTT
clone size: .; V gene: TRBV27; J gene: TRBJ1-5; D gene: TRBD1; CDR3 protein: CASSPQGYQPQHF; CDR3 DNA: TGTGCCAGCAGCCCACAGGGGTATCAGCCCCAGCATTTT
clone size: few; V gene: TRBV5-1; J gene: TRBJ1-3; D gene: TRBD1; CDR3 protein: CASSPDRLGNTIYF; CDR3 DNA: TGCGCCAGCAGCCCGGACAGGCTCGGAAACACCATATATTTT
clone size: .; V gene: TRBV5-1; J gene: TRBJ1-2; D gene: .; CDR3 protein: CASSSDSYSYGYTF; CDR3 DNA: TGCGCCAGCAGCTCGGACAGTTACAGCTATGGCTACACCTTC
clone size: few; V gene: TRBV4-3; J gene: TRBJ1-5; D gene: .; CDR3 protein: CASSQDERSNQPQHF; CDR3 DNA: TGCGCCAGCAGCCAAGATGAAAGGAGCAATCAGCCCCAGCATTTT
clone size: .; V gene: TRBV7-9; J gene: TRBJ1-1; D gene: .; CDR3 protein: CASSPQSTEAFF; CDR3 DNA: TGTGCCAGCAGCCCCCAGAGCACTGAAGCTTTCTTT
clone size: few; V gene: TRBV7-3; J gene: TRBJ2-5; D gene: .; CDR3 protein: CASSSGRQETQYF; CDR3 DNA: TGTGCCAGCAGCAGCGGACGGCAAGAGACCCAGTACTTC
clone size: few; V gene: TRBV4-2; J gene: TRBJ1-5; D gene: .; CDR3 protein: CASSQTGLNQPQHF; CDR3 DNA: TGTGCCAGCAGCCAGACAGGACTCAATCAGCCCCAGCATTTT
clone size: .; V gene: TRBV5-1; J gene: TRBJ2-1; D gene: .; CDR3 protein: CASRAGATPYNEQFF; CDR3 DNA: TGCGCCAGCAGGGCAGGGGCTACTCCTTACAATGAGCAGTTCTTC
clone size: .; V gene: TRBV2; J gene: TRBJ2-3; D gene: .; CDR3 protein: CASSDSRTDTQYF; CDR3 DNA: TGTGCCAGCAGTGATTCGAGGACAGATACGCAGTATTTT
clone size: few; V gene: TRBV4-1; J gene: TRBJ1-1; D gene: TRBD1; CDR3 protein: CASGQGPGTEAFF; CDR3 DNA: TGCGCCAGCGGACAGGGTCCGGGGACTGAAGCTTTCTTT
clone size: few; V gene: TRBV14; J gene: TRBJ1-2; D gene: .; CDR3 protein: CASSQVDRGGYTF; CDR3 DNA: TGTGCCAGCAGCCAAGTGGACAGAGGAGGCTACACCTTC